The rows below give T cell receptor beta chains drawn from one sample of a study of blood T cell repertoires in COVID-19. This table comes from immunoSEQ multiplex PCR, and its TCRdb copy is limited to in-frame clones, with some not included. The sample shows around 250,000 clones, around 78% of them seen only once. Material for sequencing was peripheral blood. Receptor source: a man aged 55 to 70 who had recovered from COVID-19. Both conserved end residues are part of each CDR3. The D gene is left open where the match is weak. The size field is filled for only some rows; it gives once, few, many or a size class.

V gene: TRBV5-8
clone size: -
J gene: TRBJ1-6
D gene: -
CDR3 DNA: TGTGCCAGCAGCTTGGAACAGATTTTATATAATTCACCCCTCCACTTT
CDR3 protein: CASSLEQILYNSPLHF

V gene: TRBV6-2/TRBV6-3
clone size: few
J gene: TRBJ2-7
D gene: -
CDR3 DNA: TGTGCCAGCAGTTACTCTTCTGGGGCCCTCTACGAGCAGTACTTC
CDR3 protein: CASSYSSGALYEQYF

V gene: TRBV6-2/TRBV6-3
clone size: -
J gene: TRBJ1-2
D gene: -
CDR3 DNA: TGTGCCAGCAGTTACGGGACACTACCTGGTGGCTACACCTTC
CDR3 protein: CASSYGTLPGGYTF

V gene: TRBV7-7
clone size: -
J gene: TRBJ1-4
D gene: TRBD1
CDR3 DNA: TGTGCCAGCAGCTGCCGGGACAGGGACGAAAAACTGTTTTTT
CDR3 protein: CASSCRDRDEKLFF

V gene: TRBV4-2
clone size: -
J gene: TRBJ2-5
D gene: -
CDR3 DNA: TGTGCCAGCAGCCAAGAGGCCGGGGGACAGTACTTC
CDR3 protein: CASSQEAGGQYF

V gene: TRBV10-1
clone size: -
J gene: TRBJ1-4
D gene: -
CDR3 DNA: TGCGCCAGCAGTGAGTCTTGGGGGGCAACTAATGAAAAACTGTTTTTT
CDR3 protein: CASSESWGATNEKLFF

V gene: TRBV18
clone size: once
J gene: TRBJ1-1
D gene: -
CDR3 DNA: TGTGCCAGCTCACCACTGAACTCTAACACTGAAGCTTTCTTT
CDR3 protein: CASSPLNSNTEAFF

V gene: TRBV10-2
clone size: -
J gene: TRBJ1-2
D gene: -
CDR3 DNA: TGCGCCAGCAGTCCGGCCGCCAGCGTACCTGATGGCTACACCTTC
CDR3 protein: CASSPAASVPDGYTF

V gene: TRBV24-1
clone size: -
J gene: TRBJ2-3
D gene: TRBD1
CDR3 DNA: TGTGCCACCAGTGATCGGACAGGGGCGCATTGCACAGATACGCAGTATTTT
CDR3 protein: CATSDRTGAHCTDTQYF

V gene: TRBV6-5
clone size: -
J gene: TRBJ1-1
D gene: -
CDR3 DNA: TGTGCCAGCAGCCAGCGCCCCTTTGCGAACACTGAAGCTTTCTTT
CDR3 protein: CASSQRPFANTEAFF

V gene: TRBV6-2/TRBV6-3
clone size: -
J gene: TRBJ1-5
D gene: -
CDR3 DNA: TGTGCCAGCAGTGAGGGGGTGAAGCCCCAGCATTTT
CDR3 protein: CASSEGVKPQHF

V gene: TRBV4-2
clone size: -
J gene: TRBJ1-4
D gene: -
CDR3 DNA: TGTGCCAGCAGCCAAGTTCTTGATGAAAAACTGTTTTTT
CDR3 protein: CASSQVLDEKLFF

V gene: TRBV5-6
clone size: -
J gene: TRBJ1-4
D gene: TRBD1
CDR3 DNA: TGTGCCAGCAGCTACAGACAGGGTACTACTGAAAAACTGTTTTTT
CDR3 protein: CASSYRQGTTEKLFF

V gene: TRBV7-9
clone size: -
J gene: TRBJ2-1
D gene: -
CDR3 DNA: TGTGCCAGCAGCTTATGGGCTAACCTTAACAATGAGCAGTTCTTC
CDR3 protein: CASSLWANLNNEQFF

V gene: TRBV7-9
clone size: -
J gene: TRBJ2-7
D gene: -
CDR3 DNA: TGTGCCAGCAGCCTGTTTGGCCCGCGGGACGAGCAGTACTTC
CDR3 protein: CASSLFGPRDEQYF

V gene: TRBV3-1/TRBV3-2
clone size: -
J gene: TRBJ1-4
D gene: -
CDR3 DNA: TGTGCCAGCAGCCAAGCAGGGGCCAATGGAAAACTGTTTTTT
CDR3 protein: CASSQAGANGKLFF

V gene: TRBV7-9
clone size: -
J gene: TRBJ2-1
D gene: TRBD2
CDR3 DNA: TGTGCCAGCAGCTTAGGGCGGGAGGCGTACAATGAGCAGTTCTTC
CDR3 protein: CASSLGREAYNEQFF

V gene: TRBV11-2
clone size: -
J gene: TRBJ1-1
D gene: -
CDR3 DNA: TGTGCCAGCACCCCGGGGACATCGACCTGGGGCACTGAAGCTTTCTTT
CDR3 protein: CASTPGTSTWGTEAFF

V gene: TRBV27
clone size: -
J gene: TRBJ1-1
D gene: -
CDR3 DNA: TGTGCCAGCAGAGATCCAGGAACATTCACTGAAGCTTTCTTT
CDR3 protein: CASRDPGTFTEAFF

V gene: TRBV9
clone size: few
J gene: TRBJ2-2
D gene: TRBD1
CDR3 DNA: TGTGCCAGCAGCGACAGGGGGGCCGGGGAGCTGTTTTTT
CDR3 protein: CASSDRGAGELFF